This T cell receptor beta chain was sequenced for a study of T cell responses to AZD1222 COVID-19 vaccine. Study conclusions and caveats: White British donors predominated, females outnumbered males, and clonal diversity was possibly underestimated.

Data came from immunoSEQ multiplex PCR; TCRdb stores just in-frame clones and leaves some out. In the table there are about 140,000 clones, 80% to 95% of which are singletons. About this clone: Its antigen is currently unknown.

Germline V lookup: CDR1 SGHRS, CDR2 YFSETQ. With 0 bases removed from V and 4 bases from J, the gap between germline ends came to 11 bases. This CDR3 contains 15 residues. The TCR comes from an adult in good health. This chain uses TRBV5-1 with TRBJ2-1; TRBD1 is a possible D gene (6 bases). Here the sequenced sample was peripheral blood, taken on day 0 of AZD1222 vaccination. CDR3 region: CASSLEQGSYNEQFF. CDR3 DNA sequence: TGCGCCAGCAGCTTGGAACAGGGTAGTTACAATGAGCAGTTCTTC.